Ten or more counts support the clone carrying this TCR beta chain. What it binds is unknown. Germline CDR1 and CDR2: SGDLS and YYNGEE. The CDR3 is made up of 14 amino acids. V gave up 3 bases and J gave up 5 bases; unmatched junction bases: 5. TCR cDNA was made by 5'RACE template switching, adding a universal primer site and UMIs. TCRdb reprocessed the 5' RACE reads with MiXCR, giving one entry per CDR3 protein. The sample lists some 350,000 distinct CDR3 sequences, 6.2% occurring once. This sample was included in a study of T cells after yellow fever vaccination. Regarding the study as a whole: Among primary-vaccination clones, most reappeared after the booster, at about 95% for CD4 and 85% to 90% for CD8. The secondary T-cell response peaked on day 5, not day 15, but was weaker.

The sequence derives from a man aged 25-45 years who received the YFV17D yellow fever vaccine. The V and J genes are TRBV9 and TRBJ2-5, with 9 bases that match TRBD2. Material: PBMCs, obtained 5 days after the yellow fever booster vaccination. The CDR3 loop is CASSAGLATETQYF. The CDR3 DNA reads TGTGCCAGCAGCGCGGGACTAGCAACTGAGACCCAGTACTTC.